These T cell receptor beta chains were read from a single sample in a study of cytomegalovirus exposure and HLA in healthy donors. This table comes from immunoSEQ multiplex PCR, and its TCRdb copy is limited to in-frame clones, with some not included. The sample records under 250,000 clones, just under 80% being singletons. Sequencing was carried out using PBMCs. These receptor sequences come from a boy younger than 18 in good health and CMV-seronegative. CDR3s include the opening cysteine and the closing phenylalanine or tryptophan. The order of the fields is D gene, J gene, V gene, CDR3 length, clone size, CDR3 protein, CDR3 DNA. The D gene is left open where the match is weak. Size is stated for part of the rows, as once, few or many counts, or as a class when the clone is expanded.

D gene: NA; J gene: TRBJ2-7; V gene: TRBV7-2; CDR3 length: 13; clone size: once; CDR3 protein: CASSLSSIYEQYF; CDR3 DNA: TGTGCCAGCAGCTTATCTAGTATCTACGAGCAGTACTTC
D gene: TRBD2; J gene: TRBJ2-3; V gene: TRBV9; CDR3 length: 15; clone size: once; CDR3 protein: CASSVARGGTDTQYF; CDR3 DNA: TGTGCCAGCAGCGTAGCTCGGGGGGGAACAGATACGCAGTATTTT
D gene: TRBD2; J gene: TRBJ2-1; V gene: TRBV7-8; CDR3 length: 17; clone size: NA; CDR3 protein: CASSPGLAGSSYNEQFF; CDR3 DNA: TGTGCCAGCAGCCCGGGACTAGCGGGGAGCTCCTACAATGAGCAGTTCTTC
D gene: TRBD1; J gene: TRBJ2-2; V gene: TRBV6-5; CDR3 length: 14; clone size: NA; CDR3 protein: CASSRGQLTGELFF; CDR3 DNA: TGTGCCAGCAGTCGGGGACAGCTCACCGGGGAGCTGTTTTTT
D gene: NA; J gene: TRBJ1-1; V gene: TRBV5-6; CDR3 length: 17; clone size: NA; CDR3 protein: CASSLLRGRFFGTEAFF; CDR3 DNA: TGTGCCAGCAGCCTCCTCCGTGGCAGGTTTTTTGGCACTGAAGCTTTCTTT
D gene: NA; J gene: TRBJ1-4; V gene: TRBV27; CDR3 length: 14; clone size: NA; CDR3 protein: CASSLIGSNEKLFF; CDR3 DNA: TGTGCCAGCAGTTTGATTGGCTCTAATGAAAAACTGTTTTTT
D gene: TRBD2; J gene: TRBJ2-7; V gene: TRBV25-1; CDR3 length: 16; clone size: NA; CDR3 protein: CASSESGTSGTNEQYF; CDR3 DNA: TGTGCCAGCAGTGAATCTGGGACTAGCGGGACAAACGAGCAGTACTTC
D gene: NA; J gene: TRBJ1-2; V gene: TRBV30; CDR3 length: 12; clone size: NA; CDR3 protein: CAWSPVNYGYTF; CDR3 DNA: TGTGCCTGGAGTCCAGTTAACTATGGCTACACCTTC
D gene: NA; J gene: TRBJ1-3; V gene: TRBV11-3; CDR3 length: 17; clone size: NA; CDR3 protein: CASSFRKGALSGNTIYF; CDR3 DNA: TGTGCCAGCAGCTTTCGTAAAGGGGCACTCTCTGGAAACACCATATATTTT
D gene: NA; J gene: TRBJ2-5; V gene: TRBV7-9; CDR3 length: 14; clone size: NA; CDR3 protein: CASSSRQAQETQYF; CDR3 DNA: TGTGCCAGCAGCTCCCGACAGGCTCAAGAGACCCAGTACTTC
D gene: NA; J gene: TRBJ2-3; V gene: TRBV9; CDR3 length: 14; clone size: NA; CDR3 protein: CASSVATESDTQYF; CDR3 DNA: TGTGCCAGCAGCGTAGCCACGGAGTCAGATACGCAGTATTTT
D gene: NA; J gene: TRBJ1-1; V gene: TRBV6-1; CDR3 length: 12; clone size: NA; CDR3 protein: CASIPSGAEAFF; CDR3 DNA: TGTGCCAGCATTCCCTCGGGGGCTGAAGCTTTCTTT
D gene: NA; J gene: TRBJ1-1; V gene: TRBV21-1; CDR3 length: 17; clone size: NA; CDR3 protein: CASSTDREGRDGTEAFF; CDR3 DNA: TGTGCCAGCAGCACCGACAGGGAAGGCCGTGATGGGACTGAAGCTTTCTTT
D gene: TRBD1; J gene: TRBJ1-3; V gene: TRBV14; CDR3 length: 16; clone size: few; CDR3 protein: CASSPWTGLTGNTIYF; CDR3 DNA: TGTGCCAGCAGCCCCTGGACAGGGTTGACGGGAAACACCATATATTTT
D gene: NA; J gene: TRBJ1-1; V gene: TRBV19; CDR3 length: 13; clone size: NA; CDR3 protein: CASTWGDNTEAFF; CDR3 DNA: TGTGCCAGTACCTGGGGCGATAACACTGAAGCTTTCTTT
D gene: NA; J gene: TRBJ1-2; V gene: TRBV19; CDR3 length: 11; clone size: NA; CDR3 protein: CASSAGDGYPF; CDR3 DNA: TGTGCCAGTAGTGCAGGGGATGGCTACCCCTTC
D gene: TRBD2; J gene: TRBJ2-1; V gene: TRBV5-4; CDR3 length: 15; clone size: few; CDR3 protein: CASRPSGSSYNEQFF; CDR3 DNA: TGTGCCAGCAGACCTAGCGGGAGCTCCTACAATGAGCAGTTCTTC
D gene: TRBD2; J gene: TRBJ2-1; V gene: TRBV6-1; CDR3 length: 14; clone size: NA; CDR3 protein: CASSDSGRVNEQFF; CDR3 DNA: TGTGCCAGCAGTGATAGCGGGAGAGTGAATGAGCAGTTCTTC
D gene: NA; J gene: TRBJ1-4; V gene: TRBV2; CDR3 length: 21; clone size: NA; CDR3 protein: CASSEIIPGHGGTVTNEKLFF; CDR3 DNA: TGTGCCAGCAGTGAAATTATTCCGGGACACGGAGGAACGGTAACTAATGAAAAACTGTTTTTT
D gene: NA; J gene: TRBJ2-1; V gene: TRBV27; CDR3 length: 11; clone size: NA; CDR3 protein: CASSQFNEQFF; CDR3 DNA: TGTGCCAGCAGTCAGTTCAATGAGCAGTTCTTC
D gene: NA; J gene: TRBJ1-4; V gene: TRBV27; CDR3 length: 12; clone size: few; CDR3 protein: CASRRGNEKLFF; CDR3 DNA: TGTGCCAGCCGGCGGGGGAACGAAAAACTGTTTTTT
D gene: TRBD2; J gene: TRBJ2-7; V gene: TRBV6-5; CDR3 length: 15; clone size: NA; CDR3 protein: CASGTTGTRAYEQYF; CDR3 DNA: TGTGCCAGCGGAACGACCGGGACTAGAGCCTACGAGCAGTACTTC
D gene: NA; J gene: TRBJ2-2; V gene: TRBV7-8; CDR3 length: 16; clone size: once; CDR3 protein: CASSLVPGKNTGELFF; CDR3 DNA: TGTGCCAGCAGCTTAGTTCCGGGGAAGAACACCGGGGAGCTGTTTTTT
D gene: NA; J gene: TRBJ2-3; V gene: TRBV7-9; CDR3 length: 12; clone size: NA; CDR3 protein: CSSSPLRRTQYF; CDR3 DNA: TGTTCCAGCAGCCCTCTACGCCGGACGCAGTATTTT
D gene: TRBD1; J gene: TRBJ2-2; V gene: TRBV10-3; CDR3 length: 15; clone size: NA; CDR3 protein: CAISPGTGDTGELFF; CDR3 DNA: TGTGCCATCAGCCCCGGGACAGGGGACACCGGGGAGCTGTTTTTT
D gene: NA; J gene: TRBJ1-5; V gene: TRBV4-2; CDR3 length: 16; clone size: few; CDR3 protein: CASSQPTGNSNQPQHF; CDR3 DNA: TGTGCCAGCAGCCAACCCACAGGGAATAGCAATCAGCCCCAGCATTTT
D gene: TRBD1; J gene: TRBJ1-2; V gene: TRBV29-1; CDR3 length: 14; clone size: NA; CDR3 protein: CSVEAGQGESGYTF; CDR3 DNA: TGCAGCGTTGAAGCGGGACAGGGTGAGAGTGGCTACACCTTC
D gene: NA; J gene: TRBJ2-3; V gene: TRBV2; CDR3 length: 13; clone size: NA; CDR3 protein: CASRPGETDTQYF; CDR3 DNA: TGTGCCAGCAGGCCCGGGGAAACAGATACGCAGTATTTT
D gene: TRBD1; J gene: TRBJ2-1; V gene: TRBV6-5; CDR3 length: 16; clone size: NA; CDR3 protein: CASSSGTGGPQNEQFF; CDR3 DNA: TGTGCCAGCAGTTCCGGGACAGGAGGGCCTCAGAATGAGCAGTTCTTC
D gene: TRBD2; J gene: TRBJ2-5; V gene: TRBV5-1; CDR3 length: 13; clone size: NA; CDR3 protein: CASSPTSLETQYF; CDR3 DNA: TGCGCCAGCAGCCCGACTAGCCTAGAGACCCAGTACTTC
D gene: NA; J gene: TRBJ1-2; V gene: TRBV19; CDR3 length: 15; clone size: NA; CDR3 protein: CASRASSRVNYGYTF; CDR3 DNA: TGTGCCAGTAGGGCCTCATCTCGGGTTAACTATGGCTACACCTTC
D gene: TRBD1; J gene: TRBJ2-2; V gene: TRBV4-2; CDR3 length: 15; clone size: few; CDR3 protein: CASTGTGRNTGELFF; CDR3 DNA: TGTGCCAGCACCGGGACAGGGAGGAACACCGGGGAGCTGTTTTTT
D gene: NA; J gene: TRBJ2-5; V gene: TRBV27; CDR3 length: 15; clone size: NA; CDR3 protein: CASSFLGANQETQYF; CDR3 DNA: TGTGCCAGCAGTTTCTTGGGGGCCAATCAAGAGACCCAGTACTTC
D gene: TRBD2; J gene: TRBJ2-7; V gene: TRBV5-1; CDR3 length: 19; clone size: NA; CDR3 protein: CASSSHEAGGRPRTYEQYF; CDR3 DNA: TGCGCCAGCAGCTCCCATGAAGCGGGAGGGAGGCCCCGCACCTACGAGCAGTACTTC
D gene: TRBD1; J gene: TRBJ2-3; V gene: TRBV11-3; CDR3 length: 15; clone size: NA; CDR3 protein: CASSSRTGGTDTQYF; CDR3 DNA: TGTGCCAGCAGCTCAAGGACAGGGGGCACAGATACGCAGTATTTT
D gene: NA; J gene: TRBJ2-5; V gene: TRBV2; CDR3 length: 14; clone size: NA; CDR3 protein: CASSTQGSGETQYF; CDR3 DNA: TGTGCCAGCAGTACACAGGGAAGTGGAGAGACCCAGTACTTC
D gene: TRBD1; J gene: TRBJ2-7; V gene: TRBV5-1; CDR3 length: 16; clone size: NA; CDR3 protein: CASSRGQGFSNYEQYF; CDR3 DNA: TGCGCCAGCAGCAGGGGACAGGGGTTTTCCAACTACGAGCAGTACTTC
D gene: NA; J gene: TRBJ2-7; V gene: TRBV11-2; CDR3 length: 16; clone size: NA; CDR3 protein: CASSLDVGGLPYEQYF; CDR3 DNA: TGTGCCAGCAGCTTAGATGTCGGGGGTTTGCCCTACGAGCAGTACTTC
D gene: NA; J gene: TRBJ1-1; V gene: TRBV11-2; CDR3 length: 16; clone size: NA; CDR3 protein: CASASYRGSMNTEAFF; CDR3 DNA: TGTGCCAGCGCCTCCTACAGAGGGAGTATGAACACTGAAGCTTTCTTT
D gene: NA; J gene: TRBJ2-3; V gene: TRBV9; CDR3 length: 14; clone size: NA; CDR3 protein: CASSVRQITDTQYF; CDR3 DNA: TGTGCCAGCAGCGTAAGACAGATCACAGATACGCAGTATTTT
D gene: NA; J gene: TRBJ2-7; V gene: TRBV7-9; CDR3 length: 13; clone size: once; CDR3 protein: CASSLRISGEQYF; CDR3 DNA: TGTGCCAGCAGCTTGCGAATTTCTGGCGAGCAGTACTTC
D gene: NA; J gene: TRBJ2-2; V gene: TRBV4-2; CDR3 length: 12; clone size: NA; CDR3 protein: CASSHQSGELLF; CDR3 DNA: TGTGCCAGCAGCCACCAATCCGGGGAGCTGCTTTTT
D gene: TRBD1; J gene: TRBJ1-1; V gene: TRBV5-1; CDR3 length: 17; clone size: NA; CDR3 protein: CASSLAPGTGQNTEAFF; CDR3 DNA: TGCGCCAGCAGCTTGGCACCAGGGACAGGGCAGAACACTGAAGCTTTCTTT
D gene: NA; J gene: TRBJ1-5; V gene: TRBV5-1; CDR3 length: 14; clone size: NA; CDR3 protein: CASSLDTGGQPQHF; CDR3 DNA: TGCGCCAGCAGCTTGGATACCGGGGGTCAGCCCCAGCATTTT
D gene: TRBD1; J gene: TRBJ2-7; V gene: TRBV7-8; CDR3 length: 16; clone size: NA; CDR3 protein: CASSLDEGASIYEQYF; CDR3 DNA: TGTGCCAGCAGCTTAGACGAGGGGGCCTCGATCTACGAGCAGTACTTC
D gene: TRBD1; J gene: TRBJ1-1; V gene: TRBV11-1; CDR3 length: 14; clone size: NA; CDR3 protein: CASSGTTGDTEAFF; CDR3 DNA: TGTGCCAGCAGCGGGACCACAGGGGACACTGAAGCTTTCTTT